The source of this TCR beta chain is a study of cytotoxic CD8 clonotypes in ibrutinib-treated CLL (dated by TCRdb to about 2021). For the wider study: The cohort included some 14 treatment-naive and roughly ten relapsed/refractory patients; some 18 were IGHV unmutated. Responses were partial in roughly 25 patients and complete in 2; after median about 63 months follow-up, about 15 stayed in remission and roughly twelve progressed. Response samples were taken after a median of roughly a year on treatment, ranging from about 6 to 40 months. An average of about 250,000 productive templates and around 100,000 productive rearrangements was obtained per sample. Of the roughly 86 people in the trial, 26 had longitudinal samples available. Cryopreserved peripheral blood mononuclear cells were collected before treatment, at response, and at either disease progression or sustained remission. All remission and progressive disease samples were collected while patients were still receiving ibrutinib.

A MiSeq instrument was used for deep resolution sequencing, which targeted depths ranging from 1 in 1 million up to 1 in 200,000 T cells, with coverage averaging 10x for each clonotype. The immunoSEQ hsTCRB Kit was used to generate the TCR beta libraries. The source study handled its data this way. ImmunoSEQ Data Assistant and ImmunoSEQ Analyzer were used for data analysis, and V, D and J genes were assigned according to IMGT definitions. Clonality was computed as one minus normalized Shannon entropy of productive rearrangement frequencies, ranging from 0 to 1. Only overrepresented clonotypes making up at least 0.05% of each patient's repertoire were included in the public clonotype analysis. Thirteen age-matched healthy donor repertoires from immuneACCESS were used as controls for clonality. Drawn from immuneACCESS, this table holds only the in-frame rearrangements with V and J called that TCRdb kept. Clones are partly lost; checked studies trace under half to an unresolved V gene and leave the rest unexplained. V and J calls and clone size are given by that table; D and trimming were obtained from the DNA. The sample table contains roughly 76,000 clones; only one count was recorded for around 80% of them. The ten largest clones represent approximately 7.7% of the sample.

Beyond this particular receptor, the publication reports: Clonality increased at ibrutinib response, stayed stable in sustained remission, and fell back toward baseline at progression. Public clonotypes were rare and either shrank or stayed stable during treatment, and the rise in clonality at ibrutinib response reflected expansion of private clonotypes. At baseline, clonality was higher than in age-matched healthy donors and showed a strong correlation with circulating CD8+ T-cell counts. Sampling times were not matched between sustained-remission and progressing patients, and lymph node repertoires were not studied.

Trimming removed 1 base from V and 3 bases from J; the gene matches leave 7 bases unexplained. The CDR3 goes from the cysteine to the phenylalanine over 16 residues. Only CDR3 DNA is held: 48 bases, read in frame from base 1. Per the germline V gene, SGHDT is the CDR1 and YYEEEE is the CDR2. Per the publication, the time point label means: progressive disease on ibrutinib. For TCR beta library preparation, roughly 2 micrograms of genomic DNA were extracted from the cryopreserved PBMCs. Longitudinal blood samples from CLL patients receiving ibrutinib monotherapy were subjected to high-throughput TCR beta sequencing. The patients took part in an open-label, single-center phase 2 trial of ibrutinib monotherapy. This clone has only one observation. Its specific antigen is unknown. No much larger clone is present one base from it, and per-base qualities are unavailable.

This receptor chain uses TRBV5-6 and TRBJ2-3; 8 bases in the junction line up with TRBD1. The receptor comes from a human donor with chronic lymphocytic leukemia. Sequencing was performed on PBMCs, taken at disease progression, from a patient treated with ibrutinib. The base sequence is TGTGCCAGCAGCTTGACAGGGGGTTTTCGGACAGATACGCAGTATTTT. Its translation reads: CASSLTGGFRTDTQYF. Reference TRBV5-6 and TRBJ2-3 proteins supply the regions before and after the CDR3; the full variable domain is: DAGVTQSPTHLIKTRGQQVTLRCSPKSGHDTVSWYQQALGQGPQFIFQYYEEEERQRGNFPDRFSGHQFPNYSSELNVNALLLGDSALYLCASSLTGGFRTDTQYFGPGTRLTVL.